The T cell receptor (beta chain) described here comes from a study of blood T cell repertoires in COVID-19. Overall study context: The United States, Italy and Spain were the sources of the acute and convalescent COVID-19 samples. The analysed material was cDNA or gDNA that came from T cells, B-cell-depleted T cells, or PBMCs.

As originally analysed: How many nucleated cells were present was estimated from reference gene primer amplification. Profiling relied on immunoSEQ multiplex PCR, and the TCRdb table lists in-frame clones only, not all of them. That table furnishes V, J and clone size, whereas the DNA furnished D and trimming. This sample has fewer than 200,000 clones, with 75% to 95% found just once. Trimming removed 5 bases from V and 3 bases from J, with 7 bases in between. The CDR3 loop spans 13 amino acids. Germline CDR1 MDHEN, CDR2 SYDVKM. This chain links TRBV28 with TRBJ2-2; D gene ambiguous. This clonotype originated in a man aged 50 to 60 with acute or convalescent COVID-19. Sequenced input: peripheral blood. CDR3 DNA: TGTGCCAGCAGTCGAACTTACACCGGGGAGCTGTTTTTT. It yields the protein CASSRTYTGELFF. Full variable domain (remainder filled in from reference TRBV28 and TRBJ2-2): DVKVTQSSRYLVKRTGEKVFLECVQDMDHENMFWYRQDPGLGLRLIYFSYDVKMKEKGDIPEGYSVSREKKERFSLILESASTNQTSMYLCASSRTYTGELFFGEGSRLTVL.